The rows below give T cell receptor beta chains drawn from one sample of a study of cytomegalovirus exposure and HLA in healthy donors. Measured with immunoSEQ multiplex PCR; TCRdb has only the in-frame clones, and not every one. The profile shows more than 95,000 clones, 64% of them singletons. The source material was PBMCs. Receptor source: a man between 60 and 75 years old in good health and CMV-seronegative. The CDR3 runs from the conserved cysteine through the conserved F or W. The D gene is left open where the match is weak. Size tells how often a clone was seen (once, few, many) or the class of an expanded clone, and some rows leave it out.

J | size | V | D | DNA | CDR3
TRBJ2-7 | - | TRBV27 | - | TGTGCCAGCAGTTTTGCACAGCCGATCCCCTACGAGCAGTACTTC | CASSFAQPIPYEQYF
TRBJ1-1 | - | TRBV29-1 | TRBD1 | TGCAGCGTAGGGACAGGGGGCTACACTGAAGCTTTCTTT | CSVGTGGYTEAFF
TRBJ2-4 | - | TRBV5-1 | - | TGCGCCAGCACTGTTAACTCAGGGGCCAAAAACATTCAGTACTTC | CASTVNSGAKNIQYF
TRBJ2-7 | - | TRBV4-1 | TRBD2 | TGCGCCAGCAGCCAAGACAGGACTAGCGGGAACGAGCAGTACTTC | CASSQDRTSGNEQYF
TRBJ2-5 | - | TRBV29-1 | - | TGCAGCGCCCGCGGCACAAAAGAGACCCAGTACTTC | CSARGTKETQYF
TRBJ1-4 | - | TRBV28 | TRBD1 | TGTGCCAGCAGTCCGACGGGACAGTACGGGTGGGAAAAACTGTTTTTT | CASSPTGQYGWEKLFF
TRBJ2-1 | - | TRBV6-1 | TRBD2 | TGTGCCAGCAGGGAACTAGCGATGTCCTACAATGAGCAGTTCTTC | CASRELAMSYNEQFF
TRBJ2-1 | once | TRBV5-1 | TRBD1 | TGCGCCAGCAGGGTACAGGGGGCTGACAATGAGCAGTTCTTC | CASRVQGADNEQFF
TRBJ2-2 | - | TRBV29-1 | - | TGCAGCCTCATAGAGGACACCGGGGAGCTGTTTTTT | CSLIEDTGELFF
TRBJ2-7 | - | TRBV7-9 | TRBD1 | TGTTCCAGCAGCATAGGGACAGCAACCTCCTACGAGCAGTACTTC | CSSSIGTATSYEQYF
TRBJ2-7 | - | TRBV11-3 | TRBD2 | TGTGCCAGCAGCGTGACTAGCGGGACGCCGGGATGGAGCGAGCAGTACTTC | CASSVTSGTPGWSEQYF
TRBJ1-5 | once | TRBV5-1 | - | TGCGCCAGCAGCTTGGGTACAGGGCTGGCTCAGCCCCAGCATTTT | CASSLGTGLAQPQHF
TRBJ1-3 | - | TRBV6-1 | - | TGTGCCAGTCAACCCGCACGGGACTCTGGAAACACCATATATTTT | CASQPARDSGNTIYF
TRBJ2-1 | once | TRBV11-3 | TRBD2 | TGTGCCAGCAGCTTAGGTCTAGCGGGGAGCTCCTACAATGAGCAGTTCTTC | CASSLGLAGSSYNEQFF
TRBJ2-3 | - | TRBV6-5 | TRBD2 | TGTGCCAGCAGTTCCAGCGGGGGTTACACAGATACGCAGTATTTT | CASSSSGGYTDTQYF
TRBJ1-6 | - | TRBV18 | - | TGTGCCAGCTCACCAAGGATTTCGACGCCGGGGAGCCACTTT | CASSPRISTPGSHF
TRBJ2-1 | - | TRBV5-6 | TRBD2 | TGTGCCAGCAGCTCGGGAGGATTAGCCTACAATGAGCAGTTCTTC | CASSSGGLAYNEQFF
TRBJ1-2 | - | TRBV28 | - | TGTGCCAGCAGTTCGAATGGCGGTTCGGTCTATGGCTACACCTTC | CASSSNGGSVYGYTF
TRBJ2-3 | - | TRBV28 | - | TGTGCCAGCAGTTTATTCAGAAGTTCTAGCACAGATACGCAGTATTTT | CASSLFRSSSTDTQYF
TRBJ2-5 | - | TRBV11-2 | TRBD1 | TGTGCCAGCAGCCAAGAAGGGCCCCAGGGGGCGGTGGAGACCCAGTACTTC | CASSQEGPQGAVETQYF
TRBJ2-3 | once | TRBV5-1 | TRBD1 | TGCGCCAGCAACAGGGGGTCCACAGATACGCAGTATTTT | CASNRGSTDTQYF
TRBJ2-1 | - | TRBV11-2 | - | TGTGCCAGCAGCTTAGTATACGGTGAGCAGTTCTTC | CASSLVYGEQFF
TRBJ1-2 | - | TRBV11-3 | - | TGTGCCATCAGGGCTCCCTTCGGCTACACCTTC | CAIRAPFGYTF
TRBJ1-5 | - | TRBV2 | - | TGTGCCAGCAGTGAACGGGAGGGCAATCAGCCCCAGCATTTT | CASSEREGNQPQHF
TRBJ2-7 | few | TRBV5-1 | - | TGCGCCAGCAGCTTGGTCCCAGGGAATCCCTACGAGCAGTACTTC | CASSLVPGNPYEQYF
TRBJ2-1 | few | TRBV5-4 | TRBD2 | TGTGCCAGCAGCCCGCCGGGACTAGCGGATTCCAATGAGCAGTTCTTC | CASSPPGLADSNEQFF
TRBJ2-7 | - | TRBV7-9 | - | TGTGCCAGCAGCCGCAACCTGGAGACCTACGAGCAGTACTTC | CASSRNLETYEQYF
TRBJ2-1 | - | TRBV19 | TRBD2 | TGTGCCAGTAGTATCCGGGGGGGCCGGGATGAGCAGTTCTTC | CASSIRGGRDEQFF
TRBJ2-5 | - | TRBV4-1 | TRBD1 | TGCGCCAGCAGCCAGGGACAGGGAGAGACCCAGTACTTC | CASSQGQGETQYF
TRBJ1-2 | - | TRBV6-1 | TRBD1 | TGTGCCAGCAGCGTGGGACAGGTTAACTATGGCTACACCTTC | CASSVGQVNYGYTF
TRBJ2-1 | - | TRBV27 | - | TGTGCCAGCAGTTTAAACCGGGGGAATGAGCAGTTCTTC | CASSLNRGNEQFF
TRBJ1-2 | - | TRBV14 | - | TGTGCCAGCAGCCAAGACGCTAGAGGTCTTTTCTATGGCTACACCTTC | CASSQDARGLFYGYTF
TRBJ1-4 | - | TRBV11-2 | - | TGTGCCAGCAGCTTGGGGCAGGGGTCCGAAAAACTGTTTTTT | CASSLGQGSEKLFF
TRBJ2-2 | few | TRBV7-9 | - | TGTGCCAGCAGCTTAGAATACGAAGCCCGTGGGCTGTTTTTT | CASSLEYEARGLFF
TRBJ1-1 | - | TRBV14 | TRBD1 | TGTGCCAGCAGCCAAGGGGGACAGACGACCTATGAGAACACTGAAGCTTTCTTT | CASSQGGQTTYENTEAFF
TRBJ1-5 | - | TRBV9 | - | TGTGCCAGCAGCTTGGGGCGGGGGGAGCCCCAGCATTTT | CASSLGRGEPQHF
TRBJ2-3 | few | TRBV9 | - | TGTGCCAGCAGCGTAGTGGAGAGCACAGATACGCAGTATTTT | CASSVVESTDTQYF
TRBJ2-7 | - | TRBV2 | - | TGTGCCAGCAGAGGACCGAGCGGGGCGGGGGCGTTCTACGAGCAGTACTTC | CASRGPSGAGAFYEQYF
TRBJ2-2 | - | TRBV2 | TRBD2 | TGTGCCAGCAGTGGAGGGGGACTAGCGAACACCGGGGAGCTGTTTTTT | CASSGGGLANTGELFF
TRBJ1-2 | - | TRBV25-1 | TRBD1 | TGTGCCAGCAGTGAACCGGGACAGGGTAAGGGCTACACCTTC | CASSEPGQGKGYTF
TRBJ1-3 | - | TRBV1 | - | TGCACCAGCAGCCAGAAGCCGAGCGCCGGCTCTGGAAACACCATATATTTT | CTSSQKPSAGSGNTIYF
TRBJ2-7 | once | TRBV30 | TRBD2 | TGTGCCTGGAGTTTCGCTAGCGGGCTTAGCTCCTACGAGCAGTACTTC | CAWSFASGLSSYEQYF
TRBJ1-2 | - | TRBV5-3 | - | TGTGCCAGAAGCTTGTGGCCGAACAGGCCTAACTATGGCTACACCTTC | CARSLWPNRPNYGYTF
TRBJ2-5 | once | TRBV30 | TRBD2 | TGTGCCTGGAGTGTACCGGGGGGGACTATCCAGTACTTC | CAWSVPGGTIQYF
TRBJ1-1 | few | TRBV5-1 | TRBD1 | TGCGCCAGCAGCGACCCCCGTGTAGGGGGCCTCAACACTGAAGCTTTCTTT | CASSDPRVGGLNTEAFF
TRBJ1-4 | few | TRBV7-9 | TRBD1 | TGTTCCAGCAGCCGAAACGTAGACAGGGACGGTGAAAAACTGTTTTTT | CSSSRNVDRDGEKLFF
TRBJ2-5 | - | TRBV19 | - | TGTGCCAGTACCACGGGGTCCCTGGGGACCCAGTACTTC | CASTTGSLGTQYF
TRBJ2-1 | - | TRBV2 | TRBD1 | TGTGCCAGCATAAGTAACAGGGGGCTGGTGAATGAGCAGTTCTTC | CASISNRGLVNEQFF
TRBJ1-2 | - | TRBV19 | TRBD1 | TGTGCCACCAGCCCGCGACAGGGGGCGGTCCTGTTGTTGGGCTACACCTTC | CATSPRQGAVLLLGYTF